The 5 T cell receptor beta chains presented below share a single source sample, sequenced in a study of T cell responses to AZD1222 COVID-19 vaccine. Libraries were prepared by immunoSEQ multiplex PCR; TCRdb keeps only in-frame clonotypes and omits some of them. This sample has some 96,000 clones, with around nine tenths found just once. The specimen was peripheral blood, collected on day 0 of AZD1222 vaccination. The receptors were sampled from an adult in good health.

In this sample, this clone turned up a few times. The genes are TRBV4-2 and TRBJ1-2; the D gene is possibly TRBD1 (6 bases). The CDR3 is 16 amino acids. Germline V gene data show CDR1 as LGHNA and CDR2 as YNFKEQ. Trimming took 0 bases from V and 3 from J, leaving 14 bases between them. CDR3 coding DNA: TGTGCCAGCAGCCAAGATCATGAGGGGGTGTACTATGGCTACACCTTC. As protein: CASSQDHEGVYYGYTF.

CDR3 loop: CASSYSTGDSEQYF. Written as DNA, the CDR3 is TGTGCCAGCAGTTACTCGACAGGGGACAGCGAGCAGTACTTC. This chain uses TRBV6-2 or TRBV6-3 with TRBJ2-7; TRBD1 agrees at 8 bases. The junction had 4 bases not matched to a gene; V was cut back by 0 bases and J by 6 bases. Germline assignment: CDR1 MNHEY and CDR2 SVGEGT. The CDR3 extends over 14 amino acids.

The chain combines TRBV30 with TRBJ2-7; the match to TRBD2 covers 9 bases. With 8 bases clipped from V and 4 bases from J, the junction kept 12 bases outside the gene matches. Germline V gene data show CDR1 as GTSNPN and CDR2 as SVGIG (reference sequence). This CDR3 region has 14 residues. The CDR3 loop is CAGLGAGGLYEQYF. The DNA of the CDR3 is TGTGCCGGCCTCGGAGCGGGGGGACTTTACGAGCAGTACTTC.

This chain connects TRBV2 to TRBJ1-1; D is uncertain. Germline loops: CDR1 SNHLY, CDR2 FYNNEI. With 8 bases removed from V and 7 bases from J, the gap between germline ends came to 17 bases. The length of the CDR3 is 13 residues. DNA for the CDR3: TGTGCCAGCGCACTTGACGCCGGAGGTGAAGCTTTCTTT. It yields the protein CASALDAGGEAFF.

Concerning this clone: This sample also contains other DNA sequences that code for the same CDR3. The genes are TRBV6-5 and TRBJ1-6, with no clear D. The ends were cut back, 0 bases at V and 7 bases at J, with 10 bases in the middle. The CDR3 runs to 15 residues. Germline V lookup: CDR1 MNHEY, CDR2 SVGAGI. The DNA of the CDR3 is TGTGCCAGCAGTTACTCGGCAGCCCTGAATTCACCCCTCCACTTT. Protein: CASSYSAALNSPLHF.